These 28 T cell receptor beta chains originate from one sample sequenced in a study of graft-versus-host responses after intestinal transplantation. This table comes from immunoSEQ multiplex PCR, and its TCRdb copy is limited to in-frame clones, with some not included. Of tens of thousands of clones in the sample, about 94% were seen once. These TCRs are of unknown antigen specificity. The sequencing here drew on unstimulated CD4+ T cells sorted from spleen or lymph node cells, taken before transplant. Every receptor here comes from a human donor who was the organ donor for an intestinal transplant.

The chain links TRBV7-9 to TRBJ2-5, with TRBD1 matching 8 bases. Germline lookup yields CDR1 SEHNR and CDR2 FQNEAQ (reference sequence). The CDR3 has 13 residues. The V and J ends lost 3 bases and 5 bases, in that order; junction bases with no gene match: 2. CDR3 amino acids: CASSLAGGETQYF. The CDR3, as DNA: TGTGCCAGCAGCTTGGCAGGGGGCGAGACCCAGTACTTC.

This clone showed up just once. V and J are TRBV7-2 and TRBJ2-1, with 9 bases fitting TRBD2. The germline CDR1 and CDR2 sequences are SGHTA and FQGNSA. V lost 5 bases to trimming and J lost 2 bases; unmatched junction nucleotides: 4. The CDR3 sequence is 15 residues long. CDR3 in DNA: TGTGCCAGCAGCCCTTGGACTAGCGCCTACAATGAGCAGTTCTTC. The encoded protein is CASSPWTSAYNEQFF.

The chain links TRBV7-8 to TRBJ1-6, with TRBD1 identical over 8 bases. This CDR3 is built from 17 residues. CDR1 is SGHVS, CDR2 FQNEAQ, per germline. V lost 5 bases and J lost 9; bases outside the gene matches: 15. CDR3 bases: TGTGCCAGCAGCGCCCGACAGGGGAAGGAGGCTGGTTCACCCCTCCACTTT. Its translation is CASSARQGKEAGSPLHF.

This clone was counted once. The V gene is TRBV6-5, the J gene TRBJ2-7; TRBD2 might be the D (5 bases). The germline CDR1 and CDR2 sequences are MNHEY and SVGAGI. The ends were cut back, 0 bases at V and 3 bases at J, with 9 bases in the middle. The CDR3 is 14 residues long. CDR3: CASSYSREGYEQYF. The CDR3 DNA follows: TGTGCCAGCAGTTACTCGAGGGAAGGCTACGAGCAGTACTTC.

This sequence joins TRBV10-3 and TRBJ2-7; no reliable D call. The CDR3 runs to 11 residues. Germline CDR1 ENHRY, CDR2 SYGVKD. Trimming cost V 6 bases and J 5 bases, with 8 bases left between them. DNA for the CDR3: TGTGCCATCAGAAGGGATAACGAGCAGTACTTC. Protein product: CAIRRDNEQYF.

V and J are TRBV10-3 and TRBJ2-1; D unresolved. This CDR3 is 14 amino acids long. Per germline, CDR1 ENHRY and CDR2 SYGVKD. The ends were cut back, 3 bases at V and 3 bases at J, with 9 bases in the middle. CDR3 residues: CAISDGLGYNEQFF. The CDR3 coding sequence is TGTGCCATCAGTGACGGGTTAGGCTACAATGAGCAGTTCTTC.

The CDR3 loop reads CASSSSGIQETQYF. CDR3 bases: TGTGCCAGCAGCTCGAGCGGGATCCAAGAGACCCAGTACTTC. The chain joins TRBV7-2 to TRBJ2-5; 7 bases align to TRBD2. The CDR3 loop spans 14 amino acids. Trimming removed 4 bases from V and 1 base from J; junction bases left unmatched: 3. Germline CDR1 reads SGHTA; CDR2 reads FQGNSA.

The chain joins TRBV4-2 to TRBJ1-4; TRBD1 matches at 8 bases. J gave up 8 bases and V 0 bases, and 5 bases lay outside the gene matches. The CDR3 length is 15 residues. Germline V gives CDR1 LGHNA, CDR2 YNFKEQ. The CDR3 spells CASSQDGRTGEKLFF. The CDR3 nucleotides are TGTGCCAGCAGCCAAGATGGTCGGACAGGGGAAAAACTGTTTTTT.

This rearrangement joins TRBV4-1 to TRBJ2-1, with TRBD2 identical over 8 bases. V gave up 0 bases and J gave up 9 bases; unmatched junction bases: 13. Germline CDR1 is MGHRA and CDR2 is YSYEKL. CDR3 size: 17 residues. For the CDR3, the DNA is TGCGCCAGCAGCCAAGATCGGAGCGGGGGTCTTGGTGGTGAGCAGTTCTTC. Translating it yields CASSQDRSGGLGGEQFF.

The CDR3 here is CASSRGTGVIDTQYF. CDR3 in DNA: TGTGCCAGCAGTCGAGGGACAGGGGTAATAGATACGCAGTATTTT. This chain joins TRBV27 and TRBJ2-3; TRBD1 aligns across 10 bases. The CDR3 is 15 amino acids. V trimming: 5 bases; J trimming: 5 bases; junction bases outside the gene matches: 7. Germline V gene data show CDR1 as MNHEY and CDR2 as SMNVEV (reference sequence).

The CDR3 coding sequence is TGTGCCAGTAGTATCCTACAGAACACTGAAGCTTTCTTT. It translates to CASSILQNTEAFF. The V call is TRBV19, the J call TRBJ1-1; D call uncertain. V was clipped by 3 bases and J by 1 base, with 6 bases between them. The CDR3 contains 13 residues. Germline-derived CDR1 and CDR2 are LNHDA and SQIVND (reference sequence).

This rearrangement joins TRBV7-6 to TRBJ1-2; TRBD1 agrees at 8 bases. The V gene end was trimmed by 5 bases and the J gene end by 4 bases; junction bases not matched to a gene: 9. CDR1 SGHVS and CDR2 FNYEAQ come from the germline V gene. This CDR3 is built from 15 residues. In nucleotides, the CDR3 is TGTGCCAGCAGCGAAGTGGCAGGGGGCCCCTATGGCTACACCTTC. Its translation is CASSEVAGGPYGYTF. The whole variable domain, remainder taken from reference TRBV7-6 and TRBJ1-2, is GAGVSQSPRYKVTKRGQDVALRCDPISGHVSLYWYRQALGQGPEFLTYFNYEAQQDKSGLPNDRFSAERPEGSISTLTIQRTEQRDSAMYRCASSEVAGGPYGYTFGSGTRLTVV.

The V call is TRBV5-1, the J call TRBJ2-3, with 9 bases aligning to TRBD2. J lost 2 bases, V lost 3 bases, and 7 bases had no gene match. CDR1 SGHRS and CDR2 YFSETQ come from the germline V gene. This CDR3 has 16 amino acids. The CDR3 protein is CASSYKAGGSTDTQYF. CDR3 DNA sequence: TGCGCCAGCAGCTATAAAGCGGGGGGTTCCACAGATACGCAGTATTTT.

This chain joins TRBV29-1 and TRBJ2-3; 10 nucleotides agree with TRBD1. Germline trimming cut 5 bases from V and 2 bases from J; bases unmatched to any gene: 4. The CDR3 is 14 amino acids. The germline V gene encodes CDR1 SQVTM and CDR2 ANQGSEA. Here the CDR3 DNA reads TGCAGCGTTAGACAGGGGGCCGTCACAGATACGCAGTATTTT. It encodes CSVRQGAVTDTQYF.

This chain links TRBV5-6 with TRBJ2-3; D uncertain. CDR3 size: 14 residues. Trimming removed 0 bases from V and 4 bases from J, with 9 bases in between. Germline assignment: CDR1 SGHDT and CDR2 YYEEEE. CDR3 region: CASSLGPKSDTQYF. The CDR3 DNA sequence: TGTGCCAGCAGCTTGGGGCCTAAGTCAGATACGCAGTATTTT.

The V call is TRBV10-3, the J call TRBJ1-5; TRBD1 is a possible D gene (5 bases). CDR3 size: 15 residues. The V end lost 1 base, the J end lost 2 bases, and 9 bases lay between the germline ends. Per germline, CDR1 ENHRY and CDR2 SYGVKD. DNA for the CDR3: TGTGCCATCAGTGAGTTGGGGGAAGGCAATCAGCCCCAGCATTTT. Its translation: CAISELGEGNQPQHF.

CDR3 DNA sequence: TGCGCCAGCAGCCAAGATGAGGGGAGGACAGATACGCAGTATTTT. It yields the protein CASSQDEGRTDTQYF. This chain uses TRBV4-3 with TRBJ2-3; a possible D gene is TRBD2 (6 bases). Germline CDR1 reads LGHNA; CDR2 reads YSLEER. This CDR3 has 15 residues. Trimming shortened V by 0 bases and J by 3 bases, and 10 bases separated the two germline ends.

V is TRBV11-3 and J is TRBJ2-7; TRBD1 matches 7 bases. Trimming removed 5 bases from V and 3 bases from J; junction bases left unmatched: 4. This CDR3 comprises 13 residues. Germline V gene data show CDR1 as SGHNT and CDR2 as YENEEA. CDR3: CASSLGGSYEQYF. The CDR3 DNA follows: TGTGCCAGCAGCCTAGGGGGCAGCTACGAGCAGTACTTC. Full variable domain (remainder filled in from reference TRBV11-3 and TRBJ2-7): EAGVVQSPRYKIIEKKQPVAFWCNPISGHNTLYWYLQNLGQGPELLIRYENEEAVDDSQLPKDRFSAERLKGVDSTLKIQPAELGDSAVYLCASSLGGSYEQYFGPGTRLTVT.

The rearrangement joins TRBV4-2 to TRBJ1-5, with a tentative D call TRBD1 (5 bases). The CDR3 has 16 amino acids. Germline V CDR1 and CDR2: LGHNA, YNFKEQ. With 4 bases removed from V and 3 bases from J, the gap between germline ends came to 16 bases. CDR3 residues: CASSPEFGRANQPQHF. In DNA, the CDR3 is TGTGCCAGCAGCCCGGAATTCGGCAGGGCCAATCAGCCCCAGCATTTT.

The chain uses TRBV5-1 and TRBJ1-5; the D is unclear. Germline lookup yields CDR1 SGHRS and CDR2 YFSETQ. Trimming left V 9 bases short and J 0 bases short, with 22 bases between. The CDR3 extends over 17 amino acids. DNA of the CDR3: TGCGCCATCACTATTGGACGGCCAGGAGATAGCAATCAGCCCCAGCATTTT. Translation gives CAITIGRPGDSNQPQHF.

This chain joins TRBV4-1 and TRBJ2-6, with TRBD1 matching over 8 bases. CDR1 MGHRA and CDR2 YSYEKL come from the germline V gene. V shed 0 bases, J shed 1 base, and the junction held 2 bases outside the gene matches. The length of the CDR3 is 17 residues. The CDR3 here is CASSQEGQGSGANVLTF. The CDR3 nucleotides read TGCGCCAGCAGCCAAGAAGGACAGGGTTCTGGGGCCAACGTCCTGACTTTC.

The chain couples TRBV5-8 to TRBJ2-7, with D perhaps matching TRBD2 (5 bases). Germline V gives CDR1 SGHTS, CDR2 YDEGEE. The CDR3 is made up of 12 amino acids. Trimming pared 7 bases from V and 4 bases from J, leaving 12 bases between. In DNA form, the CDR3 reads TGTGCCAGCGAGGGAACACGTTACGAGCAGTACTTC. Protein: CASEGTRYEQYF.

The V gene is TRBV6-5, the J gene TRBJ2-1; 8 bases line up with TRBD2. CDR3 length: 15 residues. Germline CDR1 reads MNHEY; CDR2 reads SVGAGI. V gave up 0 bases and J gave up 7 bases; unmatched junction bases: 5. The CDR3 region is CASSYSGGAFNEQFF. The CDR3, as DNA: TGTGCCAGCAGTTACTCCGGGGGGGCCTTTAATGAGCAGTTCTTC.

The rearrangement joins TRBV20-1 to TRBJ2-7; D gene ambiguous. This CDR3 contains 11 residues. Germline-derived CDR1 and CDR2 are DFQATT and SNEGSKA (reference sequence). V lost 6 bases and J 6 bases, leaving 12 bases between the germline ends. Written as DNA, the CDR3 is TGCAGTGCCGGGCACCCCTCCGAGCAGTACTTC. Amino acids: CSAGHPSEQYF.

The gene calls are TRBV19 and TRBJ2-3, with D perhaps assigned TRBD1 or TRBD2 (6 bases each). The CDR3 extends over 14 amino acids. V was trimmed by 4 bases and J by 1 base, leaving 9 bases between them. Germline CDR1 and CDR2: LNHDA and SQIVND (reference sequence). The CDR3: CASSTRGRTDTQYF. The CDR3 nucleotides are TGTGCCAGTAGTACACGGGGGCGCACAGATACGCAGTATTTT.

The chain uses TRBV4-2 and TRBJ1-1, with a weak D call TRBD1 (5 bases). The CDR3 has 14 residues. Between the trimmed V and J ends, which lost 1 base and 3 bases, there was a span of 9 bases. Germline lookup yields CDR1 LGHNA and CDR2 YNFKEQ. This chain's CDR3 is CASSQAAGYTEAFF. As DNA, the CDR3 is TGTGCCAGCAGCCAAGCTGCAGGGTACACTGAAGCTTTCTTT.

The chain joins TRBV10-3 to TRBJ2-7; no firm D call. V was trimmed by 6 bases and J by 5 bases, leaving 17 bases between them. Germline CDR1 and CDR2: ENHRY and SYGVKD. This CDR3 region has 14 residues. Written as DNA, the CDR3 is TGTGCCATCAGCTCGACGCCGGCGTACCACGAGCAGTACTTC. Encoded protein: CAISSTPAYHEQYF.

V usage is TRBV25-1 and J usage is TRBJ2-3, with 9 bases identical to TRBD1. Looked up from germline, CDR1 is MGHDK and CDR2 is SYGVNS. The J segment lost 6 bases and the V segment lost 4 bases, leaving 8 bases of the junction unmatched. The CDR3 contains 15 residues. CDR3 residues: CASSVLTGGEDTQYF. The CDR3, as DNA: TGTGCCAGCAGTGTGCTGACAGGGGGTGAGGATACGCAGTATTTT.